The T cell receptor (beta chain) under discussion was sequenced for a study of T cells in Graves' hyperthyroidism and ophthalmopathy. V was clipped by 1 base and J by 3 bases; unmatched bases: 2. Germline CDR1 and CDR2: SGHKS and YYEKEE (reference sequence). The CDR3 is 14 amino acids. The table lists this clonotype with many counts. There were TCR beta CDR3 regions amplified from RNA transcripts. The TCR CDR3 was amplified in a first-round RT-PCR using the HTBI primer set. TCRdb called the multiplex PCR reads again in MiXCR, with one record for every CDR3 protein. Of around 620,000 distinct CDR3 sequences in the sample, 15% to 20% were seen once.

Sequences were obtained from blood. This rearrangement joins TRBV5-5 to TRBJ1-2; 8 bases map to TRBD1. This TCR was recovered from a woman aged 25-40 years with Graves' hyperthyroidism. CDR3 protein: CASSLLGQDYGYTF. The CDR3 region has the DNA TGTGCCAGCAGCTTGCTGGGACAGGACTATGGCTACACCTTC.